A single sample is the source of the 9 T cell receptor beta chains below, sequenced in a study of T cells after yellow fever vaccination (dated by TCRdb to the late 2010s). According to the study, the label for this sample's treatment or condition signals: live attenuated yellow fever vaccine strain. The library was obtained by 5' RACE. The instrument was an Illumina HiSeq 2500. TCRdb's own reprocessing of the public reads used fastp at Q25 and MiXCR and kept productive beta chains. CDR3 protein duplicates are merged, each entry listing the most common genes and DNA. The sample table records 310,000 or so distinct CDR3 sequences; about 6.9% of these occur just once. Of the sample, 15% to 20% is held by the ten largest clones. Sequenced here: PBMCs, sampled approximately 40 days after the first yellow fever vaccination. Receptors originate from a young man who received the YFV17D yellow fever vaccine.

This clonotype showed up just a few times. The gene calls are TRBV15 and TRBJ1-5, with TRBD1 matching over 8 bases. CDR3 length equals 16 residues. Unmatched junction bases numbered 7, after V lost 1 base and J lost 5 bases. Germline values: CDR1 LNHNV, CDR2 YYDKDF (reference sequence). DNA of the CDR3: TGTGCCACCAGCAGAGCACAGGGGGAAGGAGATCAGCCCCAGCATTTT. Its translation: CATSRAQGEGDQPQHF.

The CDR3 bases are TGTGCCAGCAGCTTACAGAGTCGCTCTGGGGCCAACGTCCTGACTTTC. Encoded protein: CASSLQSRSGANVLTF. The rearrangement uses TRBV7-8 and TRBJ2-6; D is unclear. Germline-derived CDR1 and CDR2 are SGHVS and FQNEAQ. The CDR3 is made up of 16 amino acids. V was trimmed by 2 bases and J by 0 bases, leaving 8 bases between them.

This clonotype was observed many times. The chain employs TRBV7-9 and TRBJ1-6; D not certain. V lost 3 bases and J 16 bases, leaving 13 bases between the germline ends. Per germline, CDR1 SEHNR and CDR2 FQNEAQ (reference sequence). The CDR3 runs to 12 residues. The CDR3 DNA follows: TGTGCCAGCAGCTTGTACAGAACTTCGCTCCACTTT. It specifies CASSLYRTSLHF.

The chain is built from TRBV28 and TRBJ2-3; D gene unclear. V gave up 4 bases and J gave up 2 bases, with 7 bases separating them. The germline CDR1 and CDR2 sequences are MDHEN and SYDVKM. The CDR3 is 13 residues long. In nucleotides, the CDR3 is TGTGCCAGCAGTTCCGGAACCACAGATACGCAGTATTTT. Residues: CASSSGTTDTQYF.

This clonotype was recorded a few times. The chain recombines TRBV5-1 with TRBJ2-5, with D hard to call. V was trimmed by 0 bases and J by 4 bases, leaving 7 bases between them. From germline, CDR1 is SGHRS and CDR2 YFSETQ. The CDR3 contains 13 residues. The CDR3 DNA sequence: TGCGCCAGCAGCTTGGAAGCCGCAGAGACCCAGTACTTC. The encoded protein is CASSLEAAETQYF.

This clonotype occurred many times. This chain connects TRBV9 to TRBJ2-1; the D gene is possibly TRBD2 (5 bases). Germline values: CDR1 SGDLS, CDR2 YYNGEE. The CDR3 runs to 17 residues. Trimming took off 4 bases at V and 2 bases at J, with 19 bases between the two ends. The CDR3 bases are TGTGCCAGCAGCCCCTCGAGGCTGAGGGTTACCTACAATGAGCAGTTCTTC. Protein sequence: CASSPSRLRVTYNEQFF. Using reference TRBV9 and TRBJ2-1 for the parts outside the CDR3, the full variable domain is DSGVTQTPKHLITATGQRVTLRCSPRSGDLSVYWYQQSLDQGLQFLIQYYNGEERAKGNILERFSAQQFPDLHSELNLSSLELGDSALYFCASSPSRLRVTYNEQFFGPGTRLTVL.

V gene TRBV7-2 combines with J gene TRBJ1-1, with unresolved D. Germline V lookup: CDR1 SGHTA, CDR2 FQGNSA. The V end lost 5 bases, the J end lost 1 base, and 14 bases lay between the germline ends. CDR3 length equals 15 residues. The CDR3 spells CASSPLKTANTEAFF. CDR3 coding DNA: TGTGCCAGCAGCCCCCTGAAGACCGCGAACACTGAAGCTTTCTTT.

J is TRBJ2-5 and V is TRBV5-4; 13 bases line up with TRBD2. The ends lost 4 bases at V and 5 bases at J; junction bases unmatched: 5. The CDR3 contains 15 residues. Per germline, CDR1 SGHNT and CDR2 YYREEE (reference sequence). CDR3 sequence: CASSALAGGPETQYF. The CDR3 bases are TGTGCCAGCAGCGCACTAGCGGGGGGGCCGGAGACCCAGTACTTC. Full variable domain (rest looked up from reference TRBV5-4 and TRBJ2-5): ETGVTQSPTHLIKTRGQQVTLRCSSQSGHNTVSWYQQALGQGPQFIFQYYREEENGRGNFPPRFSGLQFPNYSSELNVNALELDDSALYLCASSALAGGPETQYFGPGTRLLVL.

The V gene is TRBV5-5, the J gene TRBJ2-2, with 8 bases fitting TRBD1. Germline-derived CDR1 and CDR2 are SGHKS and YYEKEE (reference sequence). J gave up 5 bases and V 1 base, and 10 bases lay outside the gene matches. This CDR3 region has 17 residues. CDR3 in amino acids: CASSLYIGTGLTGELFF. In DNA form, the CDR3 reads TGTGCCAGCAGCTTGTATATCGGGACAGGTTTAACCGGGGAGCTGTTTTTT.